The text below deals with one T cell receptor beta chain. Its antigen is unidentified. The data were obtained in a study of T cell repertoires in cytomegalovirus infection. TCRdb itself ran the reads through MiXCR, one entry per CDR3 protein. The sample yields around 540,000 distinct CDR3 sequences, roughly 34% seen once. Trimming removed 8 bases from V and 0 bases from J, with 7 bases in between. The CDR3 has 13 residues. CDR1 and CDR2 from the germline V gene are MNHEY and SVGEGT. This receptor was taken from a human donor in good health (CMV status not recorded). Some clones in this sample may be carry-over from other donors' samples. Sequencing used cultured PBMCs, obtained from culture after CMV antigen stimulation. The rearrangement joins TRBV6-2 or TRBV6-3 to TRBJ1-4; D not certain. The CDR3, as DNA: TGTGCCAGCGAACACCCAACTAATGAAAAACTGTTTTTT. Its protein is CASEHPTNEKLFF.